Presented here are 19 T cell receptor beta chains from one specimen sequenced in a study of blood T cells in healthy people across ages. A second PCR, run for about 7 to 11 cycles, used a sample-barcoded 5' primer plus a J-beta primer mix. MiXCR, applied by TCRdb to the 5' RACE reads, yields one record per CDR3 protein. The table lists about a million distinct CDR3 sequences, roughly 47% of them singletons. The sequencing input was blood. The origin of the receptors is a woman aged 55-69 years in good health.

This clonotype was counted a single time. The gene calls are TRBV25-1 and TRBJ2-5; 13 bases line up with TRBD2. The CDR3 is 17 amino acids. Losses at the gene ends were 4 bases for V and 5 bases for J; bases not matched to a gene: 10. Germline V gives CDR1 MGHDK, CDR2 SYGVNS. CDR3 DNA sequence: TGTGCCAGCAGTGGTTTTGGGACTAGCGGGAAGCCCGAGACCCAGTACTTC. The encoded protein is CASSGFGTSGKPETQYF.

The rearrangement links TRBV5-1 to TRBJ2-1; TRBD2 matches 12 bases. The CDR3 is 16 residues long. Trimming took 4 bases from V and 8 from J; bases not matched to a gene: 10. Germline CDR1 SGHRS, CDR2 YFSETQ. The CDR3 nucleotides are TGCGCCAGCAGCCCCCTGACTAGCGGGGGACGAGATGAGCAGTTCTTC. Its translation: CASSPLTSGGRDEQFF.

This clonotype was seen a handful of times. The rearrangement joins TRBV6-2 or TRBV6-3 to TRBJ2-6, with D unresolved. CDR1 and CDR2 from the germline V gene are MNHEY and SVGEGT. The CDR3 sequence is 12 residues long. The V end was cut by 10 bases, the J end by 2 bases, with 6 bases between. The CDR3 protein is CATDPGANVLTF. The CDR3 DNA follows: TGTGCCACGGACCCTGGGGCCAACGTCCTGACTTTC.

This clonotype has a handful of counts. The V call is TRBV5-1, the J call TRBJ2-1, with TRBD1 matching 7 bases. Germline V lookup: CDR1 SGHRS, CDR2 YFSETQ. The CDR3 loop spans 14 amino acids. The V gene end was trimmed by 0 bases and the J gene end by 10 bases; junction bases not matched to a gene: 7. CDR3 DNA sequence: TGCGCCAGCAGCTTGGAGGGGGCTATAAGGGAGCAGTTCTTC. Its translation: CASSLEGAIREQFF.

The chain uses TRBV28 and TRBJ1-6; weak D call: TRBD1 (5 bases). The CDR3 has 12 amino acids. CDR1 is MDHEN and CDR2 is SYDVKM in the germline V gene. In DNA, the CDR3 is TGTTCGACCGGGACGGAAAATTCACCCCTCCACTTT. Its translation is CSTGTENSPLHF.

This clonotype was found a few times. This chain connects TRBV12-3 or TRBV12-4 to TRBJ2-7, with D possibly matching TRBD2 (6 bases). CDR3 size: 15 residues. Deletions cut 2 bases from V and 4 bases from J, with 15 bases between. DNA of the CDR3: TGTGCCAGCAGTTTATGGGGGAGGCGTGAATACGAGCAGTACTTC. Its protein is CASSLWGRREYEQYF.

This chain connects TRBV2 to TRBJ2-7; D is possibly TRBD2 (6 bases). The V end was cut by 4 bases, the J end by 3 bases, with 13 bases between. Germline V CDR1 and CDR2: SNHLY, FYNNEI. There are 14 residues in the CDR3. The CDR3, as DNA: TGTGCCAGCAGTGTAATAGCGGTATACTACGAGCAGTACTTC. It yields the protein CASSVIAVYYEQYF. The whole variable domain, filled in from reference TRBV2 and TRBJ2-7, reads EPEVTQTPSHQVTQMGQEVILRCVPISNHLYFYWYRQILGQKVEFLVSFYNNEISEKSEIFDDQFSVERPDGSNFTLKIRSTKLEDSAMYFCASSVIAVYYEQYFGPGTRLTVT.

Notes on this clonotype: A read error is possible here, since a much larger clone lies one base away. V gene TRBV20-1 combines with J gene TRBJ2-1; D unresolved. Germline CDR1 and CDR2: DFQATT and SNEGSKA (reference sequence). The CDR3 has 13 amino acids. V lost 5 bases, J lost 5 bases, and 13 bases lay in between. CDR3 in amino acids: CSASRDWNNEQFF. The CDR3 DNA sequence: TGCAGTGCTTCTAGAGATTGGAACAATGAGCAGTTCTTC.

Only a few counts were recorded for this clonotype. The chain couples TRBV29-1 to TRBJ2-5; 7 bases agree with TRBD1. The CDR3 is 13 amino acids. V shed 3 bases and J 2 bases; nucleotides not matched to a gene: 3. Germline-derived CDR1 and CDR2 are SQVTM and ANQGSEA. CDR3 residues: CSVEGQQQETQYF. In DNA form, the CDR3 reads TGCAGCGTTGAGGGACAGCAGCAAGAGACCCAGTACTTC.

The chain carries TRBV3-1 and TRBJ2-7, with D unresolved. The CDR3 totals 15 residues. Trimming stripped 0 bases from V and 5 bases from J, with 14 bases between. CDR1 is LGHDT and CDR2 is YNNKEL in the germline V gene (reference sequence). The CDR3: CASSQDRYKHDEQYF. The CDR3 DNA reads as TGTGCCAGCAGCCAAGACCGCTATAAGCACGACGAGCAGTACTTC.

CDR3 sequence reads: CASSLPQQPQHF. CDR3 nucleotide sequence: TGTGCCAGCAGCTTGCCTCAACAGCCCCAGCATTTT. The chain has TRBV7-2 and TRBJ1-5; no firm D call. Trimming took 3 bases from V and 7 from J, leaving 7 bases between them. Per the germline V gene, CDR1 is SGHTA and CDR2 is FQGNSA. CDR3 size: 12 residues.

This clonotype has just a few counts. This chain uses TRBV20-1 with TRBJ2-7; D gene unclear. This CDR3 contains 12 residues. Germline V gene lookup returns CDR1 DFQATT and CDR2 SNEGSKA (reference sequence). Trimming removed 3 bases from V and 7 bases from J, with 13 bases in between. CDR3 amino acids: CSASALPKEQYF. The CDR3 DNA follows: TGCAGTGCTAGCGCCCTCCCTAAAGAGCAGTACTTC.

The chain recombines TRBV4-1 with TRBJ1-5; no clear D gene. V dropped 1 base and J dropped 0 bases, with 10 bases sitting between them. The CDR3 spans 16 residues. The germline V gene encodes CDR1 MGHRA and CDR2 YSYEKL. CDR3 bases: TGCGCCAGCAGCCAAGGGTCCGGGCATAGCAATCAGCCCCAGCATTTT. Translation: CASSQGSGHSNQPQHF.

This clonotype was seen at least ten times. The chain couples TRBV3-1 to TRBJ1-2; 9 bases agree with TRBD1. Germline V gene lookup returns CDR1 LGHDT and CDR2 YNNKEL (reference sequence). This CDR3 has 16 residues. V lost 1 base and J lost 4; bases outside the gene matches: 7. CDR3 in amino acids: CASSQGLGQGFYGYTF. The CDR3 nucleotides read TGTGCCAGCAGCCAAGGCTTGGGACAGGGTTTCTATGGCTACACCTTC.

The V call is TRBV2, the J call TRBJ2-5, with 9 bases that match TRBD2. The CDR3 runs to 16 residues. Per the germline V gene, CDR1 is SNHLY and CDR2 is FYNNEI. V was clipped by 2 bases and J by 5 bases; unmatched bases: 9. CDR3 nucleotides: TGTGCCAGCAGTGAAATCCAAGGACTAGCGTCGGAGACCCAGTACTTC. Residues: CASSEIQGLASETQYF.

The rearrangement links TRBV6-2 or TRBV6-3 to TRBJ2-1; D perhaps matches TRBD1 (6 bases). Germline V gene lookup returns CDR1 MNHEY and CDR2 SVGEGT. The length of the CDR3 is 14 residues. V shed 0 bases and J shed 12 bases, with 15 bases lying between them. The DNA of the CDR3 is TGTGCCAGCAGTTACTCGGGTGGGGGCAACTCGCAGTTCTTC. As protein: CASSYSGGGNSQFF.

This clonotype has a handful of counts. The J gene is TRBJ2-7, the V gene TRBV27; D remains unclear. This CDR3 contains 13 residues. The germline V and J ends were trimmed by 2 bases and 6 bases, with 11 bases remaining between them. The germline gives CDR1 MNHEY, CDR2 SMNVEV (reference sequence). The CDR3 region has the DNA TGTGCCAGCAGTTTAAGGGTCCTATCCGAGCAGTACTTC. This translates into CASSLRVLSEQYF.

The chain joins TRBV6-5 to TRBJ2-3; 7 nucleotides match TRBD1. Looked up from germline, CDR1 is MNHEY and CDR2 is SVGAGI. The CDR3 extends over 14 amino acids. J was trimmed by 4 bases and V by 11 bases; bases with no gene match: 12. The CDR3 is CAARRGQSSDTQYF. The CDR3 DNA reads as TGTGCCGCACGACGGGGACAGTCCTCAGATACGCAGTATTTT.

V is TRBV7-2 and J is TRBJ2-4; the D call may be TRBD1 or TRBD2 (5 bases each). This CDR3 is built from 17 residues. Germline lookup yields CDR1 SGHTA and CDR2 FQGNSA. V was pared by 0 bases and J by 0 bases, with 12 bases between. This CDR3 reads CASSLAGATLAKNIQYF. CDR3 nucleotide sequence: TGTGCCAGCAGCTTAGCCGGGGCGACCCTAGCCAAAAACATTCAGTACTTC. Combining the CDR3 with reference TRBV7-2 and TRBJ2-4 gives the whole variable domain GAGVSQSPSNKVTEKGKDVELRCDPISGHTALYWYRQSLGQGLEFLIYFQGNSAPDKSGLPSDRFSAERTGGSVSTLTIQRTQQEDSAVYLCASSLAGATLAKNIQYFGAGTRLSVL.